This T cell receptor beta chain comes out of a study of radiation and T cells in renal cell carcinoma. V gave up 5 bases and J gave up 3 bases; unmatched junction bases: 6. Germline CDR1 is SQVTM and CDR2 is ANQGSEA. This CDR3 contains 13 residues. Profiled with immunoSEQ multiplex PCR; TCRdb holds only in-frame clones, not every one. The table has about 78,000 clones, roughly nine tenths seen once; the top ten hold around 6%. Time point here: blood 4 weeks post-SBRT, at nephrectomy. Treatment denoted: 15 Gy SBRT to primary tumor, nephrectomy 4 weeks later. The sequence was collected from a woman between 70 and 85 years old with renal cell carcinoma. The source material was blood, sampled from a patient whose treatment included radiotherapy and nephrectomy. This chain links TRBV29-1 with TRBJ1-1, with 7 bases fitting TRBD1. CDR3 sequence (DNA): TGCAGCGTTTCTACAGGGGCTGACACTGAAGCTTTCTTT. Protein product: CSVSTGADTEAFF.